A selection of T cell receptor beta chains follows, all from one sample in a study of cytomegalovirus exposure and HLA in healthy donors. Assay: immunoSEQ multiplex PCR; the TCRdb copy retains only in-frame clones and omits some. This sample has over 150,000 clones; roughly 79% occur once, and the top ten carry roughly 3%. Material: PBMCs. The receptor set was obtained from a woman aged 50 to 60 in good health and CMV-seropositive. Both conserved end residues are part of each CDR3. The D gene is left open where the match is weak. Clone size is shown for a subset of rows, as once, few, many or a class of expanded clone.

-	TRBV7-2	TRBJ2-1	-	TGTGCCAGCAGCGTAGTCCCCGAGCACAATGAGCAGTTCTTC	CASSVVPEHNEQFF
-	TRBV14	TRBJ1-2	-	TGTGCCAGCAGCCAAGTGACGGAGGATTCCTATGGCTACACCTTC	CASSQVTEDSYGYTF
TRBD1	TRBV5-1	TRBJ2-6	-	TGCGCCAGCAGCTTGGAGGCCAGGGGGCTTAGCTCTGGGGCCAACGGCCTGACTTTC	CASSLEARGLSSGANGLTF
-	TRBV5-8	TRBJ2-7	-	TGTGCCAGCAGCTTAACCCTATACTACGAGCAGTACTTC	CASSLTLYYEQYF
TRBD1	TRBV28	TRBJ1-2	-	TGTGCCAGCAGTTCCGGACAGGGCACGGTCGGCTACACCTTC	CASSSGQGTVGYTF
-	TRBV21-1	TRBJ1-1	-	TGTGCCAGCGGGGGGGTCGCCACTGAAGCTTTCTTT	CASGGVATEAFF
TRBD1	TRBV19	TRBJ1-5	-	TGTGCCAGTAGTATCCGGGACAGGGATGGTGGCAATCAGCCCCAGCATTTT	CASSIRDRDGGNQPQHF
TRBD2	TRBV5-5	TRBJ2-7	-	TGTGCCAGCAGCTTGGGACTAGCGGCCTCCTACGAGCAGTACTTC	CASSLGLAASYEQYF
TRBD1	TRBV5-1	TRBJ1-1	-	TGCGCCAGCAGCTTTACCGGGACAGGGGCCACTGAAGCTTTCTTT	CASSFTGTGATEAFF
TRBD1	TRBV28	TRBJ1-5	-	TGTGCCAGCAGTTCCGCAGAGGGACAGGGGAGCAATCAGCCCCAGCATTTT	CASSSAEGQGSNQPQHF
TRBD2	TRBV27	TRBJ2-7	-	TGTGCCAGCAGTTCGGGACTAGCCCCTTCCTACGAGCAGTACTTC	CASSSGLAPSYEQYF
TRBD1	TRBV5-1	TRBJ1-6	-	TGCGCCAGCAGCCCGGACAGGTTTAAGGAGTCACCCCTCCACTTT	CASSPDRFKESPLHF
-	TRBV30	TRBJ1-2	-	TGTGCCTGGAGTGCAGGTCAATATGGCTACACCTTC	CAWSAGQYGYTF
-	TRBV28	TRBJ1-2	few	TGTGCCAGCACCCCGTACGGCAGGGGCGTCTATGGCTACACCTTC	CASTPYGRGVYGYTF
-	TRBV19	TRBJ2-1	-	TGTGCCAGTAGTGTTTACAGTGAGCAGTTCTTC	CASSVYSEQFF
-	TRBV5-5	TRBJ1-4	-	TGTGCCAGCAGCTGGACAGAACCAGCAACTAATGAAAAACTGTTTTTT	CASSWTEPATNEKLFF
-	TRBV4-3	TRBJ2-5	-	TGCGCCAGCAGCCAAGATAGTCTAGATACCCAGTACTTC	CASSQDSLDTQYF
TRBD2	TRBV4-3	TRBJ2-7	-	TGCGCCAGCAGCCAAGGACTAGCGGGCTTCTACGAGCAGTACTTC	CASSQGLAGFYEQYF
-	TRBV4-1	TRBJ2-7	once	TGCGCCAGCAGCCAAGGGTACTCCGAGCAGTACTTC	CASSQGYSEQYF
TRBD1	TRBV27	TRBJ1-2	-	TGTGCCAGCACCGACAGGGTGGGAGGCTACACCTTC	CASTDRVGGYTF
-	TRBV30	TRBJ1-1	-	TGTGCCTGCGGCAGGGAGGACACTGAAGCTTTCTTT	CACGREDTEAFF
TRBD1	TRBV19	TRBJ1-2	-	TGTGCCAGTAGTCGGGACAGGTCGCGCCAGAACTATGGCTACACCTTC	CASSRDRSRQNYGYTF
TRBD1	TRBV6-6	TRBJ2-6	-	TGTGCCAGCAGTTTCGACAGGGCGGCTGGGGCCAACGTCCTGACTTTC	CASSFDRAAGANVLTF